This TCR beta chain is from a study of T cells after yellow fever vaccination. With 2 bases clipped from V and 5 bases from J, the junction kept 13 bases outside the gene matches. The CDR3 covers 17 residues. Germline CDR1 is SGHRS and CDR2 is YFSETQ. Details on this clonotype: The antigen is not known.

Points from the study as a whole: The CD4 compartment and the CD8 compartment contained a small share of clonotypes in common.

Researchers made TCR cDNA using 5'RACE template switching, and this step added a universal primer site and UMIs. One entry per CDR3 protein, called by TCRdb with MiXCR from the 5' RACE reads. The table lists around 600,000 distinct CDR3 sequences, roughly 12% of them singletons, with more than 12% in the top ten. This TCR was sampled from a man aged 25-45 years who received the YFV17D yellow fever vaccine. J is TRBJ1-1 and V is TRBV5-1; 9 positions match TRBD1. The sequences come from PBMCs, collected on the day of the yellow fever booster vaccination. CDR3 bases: TGCGCCAGCAGCTTTGGTGCCGGGACAGGGAGCGAGACTGAAGCTTTCTTT. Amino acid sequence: CASSFGAGTGSETEAFF.